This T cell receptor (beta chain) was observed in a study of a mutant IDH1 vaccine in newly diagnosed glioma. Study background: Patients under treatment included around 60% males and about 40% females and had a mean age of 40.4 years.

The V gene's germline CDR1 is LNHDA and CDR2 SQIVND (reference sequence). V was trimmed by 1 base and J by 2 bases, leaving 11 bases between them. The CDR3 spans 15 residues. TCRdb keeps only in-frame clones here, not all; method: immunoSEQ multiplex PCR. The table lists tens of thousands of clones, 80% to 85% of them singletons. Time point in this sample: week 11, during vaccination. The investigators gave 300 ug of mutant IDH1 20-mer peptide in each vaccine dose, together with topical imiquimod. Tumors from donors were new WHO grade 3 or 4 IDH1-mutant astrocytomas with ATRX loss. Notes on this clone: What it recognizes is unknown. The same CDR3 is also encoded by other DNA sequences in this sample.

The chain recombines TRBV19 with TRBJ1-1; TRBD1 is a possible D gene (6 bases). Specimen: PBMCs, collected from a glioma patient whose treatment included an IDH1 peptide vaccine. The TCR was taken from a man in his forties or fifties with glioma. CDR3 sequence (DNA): TGTGCCAGTAGTATAGTCGGGGGGCGAAACACTGAAGCTTTCTTT. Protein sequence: CASSIVGGRNTEAFF. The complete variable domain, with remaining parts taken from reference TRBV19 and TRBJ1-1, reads DGGITQSPKYLFRKEGQNVTLSCEQNLNHDAMYWYRQDPGQGLRLIYYSQIVNDFQKGDIAEGYSVSREKKESFPLTVTSAQKNPTAFYLCASSIVGGRNTEAFFGQGTRLTVV.